This T cell receptor (beta chain) was observed in a study of cytomegalovirus exposure and HLA in healthy donors. Germline V lookup: CDR1 SGHDT, CDR2 YYEEEE. V shed 2 bases and J 5 bases; nucleotides not matched to a gene: 8. The CDR3 sequence is 16 residues long. The PCR contained 60 Vbeta and 13 Jbeta primers. Repertoires were generated with immunoSEQ multiplex PCR, while TCRdb's copy carries only in-frame clones and drops some. The sample records some 65,000 clones, 70% to 80% being singletons. The clonotype was recovered from a girl aged 10 to 17 in good health and CMV-seropositive. The sample was PBMCs. The chain has TRBV5-6 and TRBJ1-4; 8 bases align to TRBD1. Here the CDR3 reads CASSFDGTGPNEKLFF. The CDR3 nucleotides read TGTGCCAGCAGCTTTGACGGGACAGGTCCAAATGAAAAACTGTTTTTT.